This T cell receptor beta chain was documented in a study of blood T cell repertoires in COVID-19. Study in general: Sites in the United States, Italy and Spain provided acute and convalescent COVID-19 samples. PBMCs, B-cell-depleted T cells, or T cells provided the cDNA or gDNA that made up the material.

This clone was found a few times. As processed by the authors: Amplification from reference gene primers served as the basis for estimated nucleated cell counts. Repertoires were generated with immunoSEQ multiplex PCR, while TCRdb's copy carries only in-frame clones and drops some. That table supplies the V and J calls and clone size; D and trimming were determined from the DNA. Altogether around 200,000 clones are present, around 85% being singletons, with the ten largest covering 1% to 1.4%. CDR3 length equals 13 residues. Germline V gene data show CDR1 as SGHRS and CDR2 as YFSETQ. Between the trimmed V and J ends, which lost 4 bases and 11 bases, there was a span of 18 bases.

Sequenced input: peripheral blood. J is TRBJ1-1 and V is TRBV5-1; D remains ambiguous. This TCR came from a young man with acute or convalescent COVID-19. CDR3 sequence (DNA): TGCGCCAGCAGCCCAAATGGCGGCGGAGGGGCTTTCTTT. It specifies CASSPNGGGGAFF.